This T cell receptor beta chain originates from a study of OX40 agonist ivuxolimab in advanced cancers. Across the study: 30% to 40% of patients had received prior checkpoint inhibitor therapy. There were three patients with partial responses, one having hepatocellular carcinoma and two cutaneous melanoma.

Study-level points and caveats: Dose levels from 0.1 to 3.0 mg/kg saw CD4+ and CD8+ blood T cells expand clonally by week 6.

Enrollment shut out patients with autoimmune disease history or systemic immunosuppression. Assay: immunoSEQ multiplex PCR; the TCRdb copy retains only in-frame clones and omits some. In the table there are around 77,000 clones, around nine tenths of which are singletons. Germline CDR1 LNHNV, CDR2 YYDKDF (reference sequence). The CDR3 runs to 15 residues. V shed 1 base and J shed 2 bases, with 10 bases lying between them. In regard to this clone: Its antigen is not known.

The TCR was taken from an adult with an advanced solid tumor such as melanoma, head and neck, liver or kidney cancer. Source: CD4+ or CD8+ T cells sorted from blood, taken in a trial of the OX40 agonist ivuxolimab. This chain connects TRBV15 to TRBJ2-3; weak D call: TRBD1 (6 bases). For the CDR3, the DNA is TGTGCCACCAGCAGAGGGGACACCTCCACAGATACGCAGTATTTT. As protein: CATSRGDTSTDTQYF.